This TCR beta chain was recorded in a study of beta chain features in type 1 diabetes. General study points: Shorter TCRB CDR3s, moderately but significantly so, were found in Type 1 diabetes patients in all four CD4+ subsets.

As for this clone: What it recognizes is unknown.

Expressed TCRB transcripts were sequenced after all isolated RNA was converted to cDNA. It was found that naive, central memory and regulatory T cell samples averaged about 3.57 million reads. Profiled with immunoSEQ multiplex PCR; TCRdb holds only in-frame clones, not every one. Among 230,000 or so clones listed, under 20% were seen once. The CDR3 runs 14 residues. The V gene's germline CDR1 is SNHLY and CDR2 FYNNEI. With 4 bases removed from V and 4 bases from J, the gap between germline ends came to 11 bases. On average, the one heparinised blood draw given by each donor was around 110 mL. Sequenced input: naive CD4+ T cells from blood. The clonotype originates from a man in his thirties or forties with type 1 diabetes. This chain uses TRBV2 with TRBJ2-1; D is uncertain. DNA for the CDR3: TGTGCCAGCAGTGTGGGTGGTCGATACAATGAGCAGTTCTTC. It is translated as CASSVGGRYNEQFF. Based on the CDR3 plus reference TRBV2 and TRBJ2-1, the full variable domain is EPEVTQTPSHQVTQMGQEVILRCVPISNHLYFYWYRQILGQKVEFLVSFYNNEISEKSEIFDDQFSVERPDGSNFTLKIRSTKLEDSAMYFCASSVGGRYNEQFFGPGTRLTVL.